This T cell receptor beta chain emerged from a study of cytomegalovirus exposure and HLA in healthy donors. The wider study: There were 65 million to 85 million unique TCRs (from HLA-typed donors) in an early data release.

About this clone: As yet, its antigen is unknown.

The V gene end was trimmed by 0 bases and the J gene end by 3 bases; junction bases not matched to a gene: 5. Germline V gene sequence: CDR1 MNHEY, CDR2 SMNVEV (reference sequence). The CDR3 runs 15 residues. Both 60 Vbeta primers and 13 Jbeta primers went into the PCR. Study processing details: A later analysis tallied approximately 87 million unique TCR beta chains, about 12 million of them shared. Some clones are missing from TCRdb's copy, which holds only in-frame ones; the method was immunoSEQ multiplex PCR. The V and J calls and clone size come from that table; D and trimming were worked out from the DNA. The sample records 120,000 to 150,000 clones, around 77% being singletons. Regarding the study as a whole: Several V segments, TRBV6-2 and TRBV6-3 among them, could not be told apart and were dropped.

The chain uses TRBV27 and TRBJ2-7, with 7 bases aligning to TRBD1. The receptor comes from a young man in good health and CMV-seronegative. Sequencing input: PBMCs. In DNA form, the CDR3 reads TGTGCCAGCAGTTTATCCGCTCGACAGGGCTACGAGCAGTACTTC. Residues: CASSLSARQGYEQYF.